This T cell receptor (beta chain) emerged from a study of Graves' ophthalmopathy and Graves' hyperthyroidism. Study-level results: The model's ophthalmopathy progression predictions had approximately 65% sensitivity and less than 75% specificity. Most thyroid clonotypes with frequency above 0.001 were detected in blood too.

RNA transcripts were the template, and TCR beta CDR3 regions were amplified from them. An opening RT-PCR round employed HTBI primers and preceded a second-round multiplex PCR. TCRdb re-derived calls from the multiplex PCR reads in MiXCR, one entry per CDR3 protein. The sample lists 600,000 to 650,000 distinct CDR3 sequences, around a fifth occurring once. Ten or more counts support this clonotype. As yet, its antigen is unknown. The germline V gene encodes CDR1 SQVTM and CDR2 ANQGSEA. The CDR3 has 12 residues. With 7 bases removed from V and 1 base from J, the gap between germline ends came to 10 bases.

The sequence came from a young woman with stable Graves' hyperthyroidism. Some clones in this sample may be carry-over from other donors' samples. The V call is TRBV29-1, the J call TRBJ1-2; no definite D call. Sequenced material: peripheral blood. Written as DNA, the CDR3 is TGCAGCGCCGACCCCTTTAACTATGGCTACACCTTC. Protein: CSADPFNYGYTF.